This entry features one TCR beta chain sequence. Germline and junction disagree at one end, which may indicate a read error. This library used roughly 370 ng RNA and molecular barcoded adaptors spanning alpha/delta and beta/gamma chains. Each CDR3 protein gets one entry after TCRdb re-called the reads with MiXCR. Seen here are tens of thousands of distinct CDR3 sequences, about 19% observed once, and the top ten hold more than 12%. Bone marrow was sampled from every patient at the time of active disease. This sample was included in a study of read filtering for tumor transcriptome and immune sequencing. Looking at the study overall: By R-ISS, stages I, II and III held about 8, 15 and 7 patients.

In germline, CDR1 is SQVTM, CDR2 ANQGSEA. CDR3 size: 10 residues. This receptor was identified in a donor at least 40 years old with multiple myeloma. Material: a population of CD138-negative cells sorted from bone marrow. This chain joins TRBV29-1 and TRBJ1-5, with D possibly TRBD1 on 5 matching bases. Written as DNA, the CDR3 is TGCAGCGGGGGGTATCAGCTCCAGCATTTT. It yields the protein CSGGYQLQHF.